This paragraph covers one T cell receptor beta chain sequence. These data are taken from a study of blood T cell repertoires in COVID-19. In the authors' workflow: Reference gene primer amplification gave nucleated cell count estimates. Here immunoSEQ multiplex PCR was the method, and the copy in TCRdb shows in-frame clones only, minus some. That table is the source of V, J and clone size, and D and trimming were worked out from the DNA. In the table there are 200,000 to 300,000 clones, about 91% of which are singletons. Clinical histories supplied by participants themselves formed the basis of cohort assignment. This receptor was taken from a woman in her thirties or forties with acute COVID-19. The source material was PBMCs or T cells enriched from blood (not recorded which).

CDR3 protein: CASSLTGNTGELFF. The CDR3 DNA reads as TGTGCCAGCAGCCTCACAGGGAACACCGGGGAGCTGTTTTTT. The chain is built from TRBV7-9 and TRBJ2-2; D is perhaps TRBD1 (5 bases). The CDR3 spans 14 residues. V lost 5 bases and J lost 1, with 8 bases in between. CDR1 and CDR2 from the germline V gene are SEHNR and FQNEAQ (reference sequence).